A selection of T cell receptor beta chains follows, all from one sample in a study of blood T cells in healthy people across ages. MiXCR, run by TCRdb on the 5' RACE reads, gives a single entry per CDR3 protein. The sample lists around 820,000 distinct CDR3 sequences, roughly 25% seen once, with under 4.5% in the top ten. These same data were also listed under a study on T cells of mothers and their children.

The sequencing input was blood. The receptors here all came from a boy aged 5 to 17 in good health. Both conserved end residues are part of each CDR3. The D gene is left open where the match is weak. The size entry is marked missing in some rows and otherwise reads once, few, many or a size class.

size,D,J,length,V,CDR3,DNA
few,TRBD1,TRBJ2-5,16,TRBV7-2,CASRLRGPGDWETQYF,TGTGCCAGCAGACTAAGGGGGCCAGGCGATTGGGAGACCCAGTACTTC
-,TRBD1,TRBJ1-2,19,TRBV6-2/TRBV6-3,CASSYSPTKLRTGTYGYTF,TGTGCCAGCAGTTACAGTCCCACTAAACTGAGGACAGGGACCTATGGCTACACCTTC
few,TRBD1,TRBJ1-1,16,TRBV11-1,CASSLRTGLMNTEAFF,TGTGCCAGCAGCTTACGGACAGGGCTAATGAACACTGAAGCTTTCTTT
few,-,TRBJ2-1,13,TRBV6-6,CASSPRGVNEQFF,TGTGCCAGCAGCCCTAGGGGTGTCAATGAGCAGTTCTTC
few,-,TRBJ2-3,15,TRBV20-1,CSASWSTLNTDTQYF,TGCAGTGCTAGTTGGTCGACCCTTAACACAGATACGCAGTATTTT
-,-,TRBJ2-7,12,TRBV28,CARGRNPPEQYF,TGTGCCAGGGGACGGAACCCCCCCGAGCAGTACTTC
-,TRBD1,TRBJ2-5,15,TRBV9,CASSVGQGAWETQYF,TGTGCCAGCAGCGTAGGACAGGGGGCCTGGGAGACCCAGTACTTC
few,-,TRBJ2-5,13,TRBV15,CATAQGSQETQYF,TGTGCCACTGCGCAGGGTTCCCAAGAGACCCAGTACTTC
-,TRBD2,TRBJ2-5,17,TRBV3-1,CASSQEGLAGVQETQYF,TGTGCCAGCAGCCAAGAGGGACTAGCGGGAGTCCAAGAGACCCAGTACTTC
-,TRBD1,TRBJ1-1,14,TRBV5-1,CASSAGQGGAEAFF,TGCGCCAGCAGCGCGGGACAGGGAGGAGCTGAAGCTTTCTTT
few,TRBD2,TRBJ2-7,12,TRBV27,CASSLSGGRKYF,TGTGCCAGCAGTTTGTCGGGGGGACGGAAGTACTTC
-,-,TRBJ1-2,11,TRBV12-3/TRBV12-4,CASRLGGGYTF,TGTGCCAGCAGGCTTGGAGGTGGCTACACCTTC
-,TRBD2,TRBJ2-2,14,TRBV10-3,CAIGSSGATGELFF,TGTGCCATCGGGTCTAGCGGGGCGACCGGGGAGCTGTTTTTT
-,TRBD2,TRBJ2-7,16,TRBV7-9,CASSLGLAGDTYEQYF,TGTGCCAGCAGCTTAGGACTAGCGGGGGATACCTACGAGCAGTACTTC
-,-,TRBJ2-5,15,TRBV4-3,CASSQGMGVGETQYF,TGCGCCAGCAGCCAAGGGATGGGGGTTGGGGAGACCCAGTACTTC
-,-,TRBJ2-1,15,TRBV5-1,CASSLGQGGRGEQFF,TGCGCCAGCAGCTTGGGACAGGGAGGTCGCGGTGAGCAGTTCTTC
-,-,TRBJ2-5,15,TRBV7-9,CASSLEFREQETQYF,TGTGCCAGCAGCTTAGAATTTCGGGAGCAAGAGACCCAGTACTTC
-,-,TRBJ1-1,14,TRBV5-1,CASMVGGLASEAFF,TGCGCCAGTATGGTCGGGGGGCTGGCTTCTGAAGCTTTCTTT
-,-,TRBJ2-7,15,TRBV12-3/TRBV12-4,CASSFRAGQGYEQYF,TGTGCCAGCAGTTTTAGAGCGGGTCAGGGCTACGAGCAGTACTTC
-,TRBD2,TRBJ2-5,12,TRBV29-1,CSVDGRWETQYF,TGCAGCGTTGACGGGAGGTGGGAGACCCAGTACTTC
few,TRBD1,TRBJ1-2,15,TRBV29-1,CSVYSTGGISGGYTF,TGCAGCGTTTACTCGACAGGGGGCATTTCGGGTGGCTACACCTTC
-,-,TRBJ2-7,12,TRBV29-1,CSVVVISYEQYF,TGCAGCGTTGTTGTCATCTCCTACGAGCAGTACTTC
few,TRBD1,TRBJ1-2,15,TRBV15,CATSPQRTGNYGYTF,TGTGCCACCAGCCCCCAACGGACAGGGAACTATGGCTACACCTTC
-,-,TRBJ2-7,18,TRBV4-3,CASSQESTAGEGSYEQYF,TGCGCCAGCAGCCAAGAAAGTACAGCAGGGGAGGGATCCTACGAGCAGTACTTC
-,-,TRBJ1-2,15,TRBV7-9,CASSTASPDRHGYTF,TGTGCCAGCAGCACAGCATCACCCGACAGGCACGGCTACACCTTC
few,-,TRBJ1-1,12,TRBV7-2,CASSLGAVEAFF,TGTGCCAGCAGCTTAGGCGCCGTTGAAGCTTTCTTT
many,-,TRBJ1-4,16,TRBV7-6,CASSLGLQTTNEKLFF,TGTGCCAGCAGCTTGGGACTGCAAACAACTAATGAAAAACTGTTTTTT
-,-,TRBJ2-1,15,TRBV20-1,CSAFTGGRVYNEQFF,TGCAGTGCTTTCACCGGTGGGCGGGTATACAATGAGCAGTTCTTC
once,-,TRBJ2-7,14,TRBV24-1,CATSDLGGEDEQYF,TGTGCCACCAGTGATTTGGGGGGCGAGGACGAGCAGTACTTC
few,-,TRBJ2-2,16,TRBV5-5,CASSFRGGFSTGELFF,TGTGCCAGCAGCTTTCGCGGGGGCTTCAGCACCGGGGAGCTGTTTTTT
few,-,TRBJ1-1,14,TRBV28,CASTPGSMNTEAFF,TGCGCCAGTACCCCGGGATCCATGAACACTGAAGCTTTCTTT
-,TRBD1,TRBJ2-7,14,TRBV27,CASSLMAGGYEQYF,TGTGCCAGCAGTTTAATGGCAGGGGGCTACGAGCAGTACTTC
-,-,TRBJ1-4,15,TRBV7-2,CASSLGQTFNEKLFF,TGTGCCAGCAGCTTAGGGCAGACCTTTAATGAAAAACTGTTTTTT
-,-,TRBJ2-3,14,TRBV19,CASSTDGRTDTQYF,TGTGCCAGTAGCACGGACGGCCGCACAGATACGCAGTATTTT
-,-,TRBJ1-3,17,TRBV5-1,CASSPDEGTRSGNTIYF,TGCGCCAGCAGCCCCGACGAGGGGACCCGCTCTGGAAACACCATATATTTT
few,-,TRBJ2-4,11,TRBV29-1,CSAMGGNIQYF,TGCAGCGCCATGGGGGGAAACATTCAGTACTTC
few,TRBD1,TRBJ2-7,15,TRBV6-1,CASRGTGSQEVEQYF,TGTGCCAGCAGGGGGACAGGGAGCCAGGAGGTCGAGCAGTACTTC
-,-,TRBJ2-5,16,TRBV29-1,CSVEGGPATPQETQYF,TGCAGCGTTGAGGGCGGACCAGCAACGCCTCAAGAGACCCAGTACTTC
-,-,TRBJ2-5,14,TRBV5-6,CASSFRQDQETQYF,TGTGCCAGCAGCTTCCGACAGGACCAAGAGACCCAGTACTTC
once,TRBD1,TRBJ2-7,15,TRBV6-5,CASSRMTGQGYEQYF,TGTGCCAGCAGTCGCATGACTGGACAGGGATACGAGCAGTACTTC
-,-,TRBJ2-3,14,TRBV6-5,CASSRAQGTDTQYF,TGTGCCAGCAGTAGGGCACAGGGAACAGATACGCAGTATTTT
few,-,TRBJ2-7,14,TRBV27,CASSLIAAPYEQYF,TGTGCCAGCAGTTTAATAGCGGCCCCCTACGAGCAGTACTTC
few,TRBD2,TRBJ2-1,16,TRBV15,CATSRDWLAGGNEQFF,TGTGCCACCAGCAGAGATTGGCTAGCGGGGGGGAATGAGCAGTTCTTC
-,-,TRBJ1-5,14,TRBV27,CASSESDRNQPQHF,TGTGCCAGCAGTGAATCGGACCGGAATCAGCCCCAGCATTTT
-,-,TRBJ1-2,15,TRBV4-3,CASSQADRGLYGYTF,TGCGCCAGCAGCCAAGCGGACCGGGGCCTCTATGGCTACACCTTC
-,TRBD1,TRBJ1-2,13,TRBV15,CATSRTGGGGYTF,TGTGCCACCAGCAGGACAGGGGGCGGTGGCTACACCTTC
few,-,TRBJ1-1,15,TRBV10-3,CAISERGQANPEAFF,TGTGCCATCAGTGAGAGAGGACAAGCGAATCCTGAAGCTTTCTTT
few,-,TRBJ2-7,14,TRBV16,CASSQTGFSDEQYF,TGTGCCAGCAGCCAAACGGGGTTTAGCGACGAGCAGTACTTC